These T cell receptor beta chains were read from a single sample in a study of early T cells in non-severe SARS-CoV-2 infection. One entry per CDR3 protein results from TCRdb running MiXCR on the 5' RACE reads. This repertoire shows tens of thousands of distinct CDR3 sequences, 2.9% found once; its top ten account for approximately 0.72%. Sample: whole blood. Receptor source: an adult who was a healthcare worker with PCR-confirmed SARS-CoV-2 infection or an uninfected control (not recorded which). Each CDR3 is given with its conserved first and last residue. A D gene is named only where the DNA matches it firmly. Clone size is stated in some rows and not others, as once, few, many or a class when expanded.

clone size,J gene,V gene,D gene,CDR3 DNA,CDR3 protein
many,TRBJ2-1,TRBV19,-,TGTGCCACCGCCTCCCAGGGGCTCTCCTACAATGAGCAGTTCTTC,CATASQGLSYNEQFF
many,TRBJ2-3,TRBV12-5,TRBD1,TGTGCTAGTGGTAGAACCTCGGGACAGGGGGTGGATACGCAGTATTTT,CASGRTSGQGVDTQYF
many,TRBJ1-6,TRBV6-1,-,TGTGCCAGCAGTGAAGATATGGGCGGCAATTCACCCCTCCACTTT,CASSEDMGGNSPLHF
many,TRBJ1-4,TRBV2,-,TGTGCCAGCAGTGAATCTCCATATTCAACTAATGAAAAACTGTTTTTT,CASSESPYSTNEKLFF
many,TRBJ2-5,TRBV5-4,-,TGTGCCAGCAGCTTCGGGACCCCCACGGGGTACCAAGAGACCCAGTACTTC,CASSFGTPTGYQETQYF
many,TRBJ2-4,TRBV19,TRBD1,TGTGCCAGTATTCAGGGTCCCAGTAGTGACAGGGGAACCAAAAACATTCAGTACTTC,CASIQGPSSDRGTKNIQYF
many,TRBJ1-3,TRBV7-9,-,TGTGCCAGCAGCCTAGACCGTGATGGAAACACCATATATTTT,CASSLDRDGNTIYF
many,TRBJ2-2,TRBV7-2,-,TGTGCCAGCAGCCCGGAGATTGTCGACACCGGGGAGCTGTTTTTT,CASSPEIVDTGELFF
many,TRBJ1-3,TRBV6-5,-,TGTGCCAGCAAGCCGGGACAAAGCTCTGGAAACACCATATATTTT,CASKPGQSSGNTIYF
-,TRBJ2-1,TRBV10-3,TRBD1,TGTGCCATCAGTGAAGCCAGGGGGCCACTTTCCTACAATGAGCAGTTCTTC,CAISEARGPLSYNEQFF